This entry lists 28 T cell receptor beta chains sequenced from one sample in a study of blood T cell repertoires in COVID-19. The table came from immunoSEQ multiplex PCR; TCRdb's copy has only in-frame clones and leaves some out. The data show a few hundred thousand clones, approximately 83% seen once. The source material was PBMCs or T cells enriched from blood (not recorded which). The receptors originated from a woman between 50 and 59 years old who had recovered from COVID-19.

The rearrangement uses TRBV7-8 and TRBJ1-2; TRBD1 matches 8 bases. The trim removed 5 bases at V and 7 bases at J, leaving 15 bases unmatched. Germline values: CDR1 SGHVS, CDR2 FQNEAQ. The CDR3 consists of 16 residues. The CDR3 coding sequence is TGTGCCAGCAGCAGGGACAGGAGCCTAATGAAGGCTGGCTACACCTTC. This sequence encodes CASSRDRSLMKAGYTF.

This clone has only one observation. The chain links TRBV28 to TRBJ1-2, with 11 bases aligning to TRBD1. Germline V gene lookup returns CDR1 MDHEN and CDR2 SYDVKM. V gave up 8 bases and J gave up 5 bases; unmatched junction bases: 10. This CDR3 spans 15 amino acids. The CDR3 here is CASSPGGDRGYGYTF. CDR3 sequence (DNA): TGTGCCAGCTCCCCGGGGGGGGACAGGGGGTATGGCTACACCTTC.

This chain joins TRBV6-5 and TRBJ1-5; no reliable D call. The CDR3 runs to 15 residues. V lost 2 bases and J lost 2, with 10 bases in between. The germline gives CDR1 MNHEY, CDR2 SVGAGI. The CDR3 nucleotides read TGTGCCAGCAGTTACAGCAGGTTTGGCAATCAGCCCCAGCATTTT. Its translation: CASSYSRFGNQPQHF.

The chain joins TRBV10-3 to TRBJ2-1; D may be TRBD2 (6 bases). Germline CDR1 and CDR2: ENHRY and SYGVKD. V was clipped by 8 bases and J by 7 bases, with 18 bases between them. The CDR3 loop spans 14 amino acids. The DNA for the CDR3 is TGTGCCATCGGCAGGAGGGAGGTTAAAAATGAGCAGTTCTTC. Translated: CAIGRREVKNEQFF.

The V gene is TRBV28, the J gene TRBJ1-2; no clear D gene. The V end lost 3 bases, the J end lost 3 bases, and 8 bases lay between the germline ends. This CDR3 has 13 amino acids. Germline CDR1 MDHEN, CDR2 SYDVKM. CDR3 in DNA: TGTGCCAGCAGTTTCTCCCTTGACTATGGCTACACCTTC. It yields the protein CASSFSLDYGYTF.

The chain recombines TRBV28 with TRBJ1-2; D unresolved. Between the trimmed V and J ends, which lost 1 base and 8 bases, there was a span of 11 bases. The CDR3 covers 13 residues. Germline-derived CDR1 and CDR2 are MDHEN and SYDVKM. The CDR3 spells CASSLLQNKGYTF. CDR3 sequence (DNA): TGTGCCAGCAGTTTATTACAGAATAAAGGCTACACCTTC.

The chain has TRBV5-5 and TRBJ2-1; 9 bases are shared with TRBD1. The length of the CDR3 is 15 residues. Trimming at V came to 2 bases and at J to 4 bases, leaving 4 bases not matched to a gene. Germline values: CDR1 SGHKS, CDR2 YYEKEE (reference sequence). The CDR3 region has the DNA TGTGCCAGCAGCTTACAGGGGGCGGGGTACAATGAGCAGTTCTTC. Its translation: CASSLQGAGYNEQFF.

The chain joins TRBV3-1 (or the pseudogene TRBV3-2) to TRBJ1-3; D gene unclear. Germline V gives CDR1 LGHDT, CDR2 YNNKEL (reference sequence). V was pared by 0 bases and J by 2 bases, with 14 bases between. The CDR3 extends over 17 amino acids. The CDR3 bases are TGTGCCAGCAGCCAAGAAGGCAGGCACCGTCCTGGAAACACCATATATTTT. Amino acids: CASSQEGRHRPGNTIYF.

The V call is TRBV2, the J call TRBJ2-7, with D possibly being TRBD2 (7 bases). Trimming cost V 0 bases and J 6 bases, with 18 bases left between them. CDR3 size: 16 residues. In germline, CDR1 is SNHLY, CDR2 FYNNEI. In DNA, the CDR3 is TGTGCCAGCAGTGAAGCGGGGGGCACTAGCGAACGCGAGCAGTACTTC. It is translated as CASSEAGGTSEREQYF.

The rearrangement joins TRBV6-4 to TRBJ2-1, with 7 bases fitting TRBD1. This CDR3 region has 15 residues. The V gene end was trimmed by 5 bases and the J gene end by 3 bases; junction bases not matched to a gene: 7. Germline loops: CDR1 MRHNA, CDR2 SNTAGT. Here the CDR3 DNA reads TGTGCCAGCAGTTATACAGGGGCTGTCTACAATGAGCAGTTCTTC. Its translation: CASSYTGAVYNEQFF.

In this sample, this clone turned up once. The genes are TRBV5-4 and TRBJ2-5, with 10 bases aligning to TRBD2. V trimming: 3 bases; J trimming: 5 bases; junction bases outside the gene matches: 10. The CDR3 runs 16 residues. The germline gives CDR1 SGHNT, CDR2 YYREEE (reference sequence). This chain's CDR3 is CASSWGGGAGGETQYF. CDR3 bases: TGTGCCAGCAGCTGGGGCGGCGGAGCGGGAGGGGAGACCCAGTACTTC.

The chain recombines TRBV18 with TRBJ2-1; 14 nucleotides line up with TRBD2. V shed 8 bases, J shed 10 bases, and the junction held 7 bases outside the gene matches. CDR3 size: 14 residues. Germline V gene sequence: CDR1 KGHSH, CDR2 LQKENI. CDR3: CASTGTSGSGEQFF. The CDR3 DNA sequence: TGTGCCAGCACCGGGACTAGCGGGAGTGGGGAGCAGTTCTTC.

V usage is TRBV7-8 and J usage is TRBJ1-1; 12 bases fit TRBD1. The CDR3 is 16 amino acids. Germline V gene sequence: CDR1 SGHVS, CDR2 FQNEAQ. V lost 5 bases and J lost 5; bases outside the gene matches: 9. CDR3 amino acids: CASSLGTGGPRTEAFF. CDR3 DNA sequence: TGTGCCAGCAGCCTCGGGACAGGGGGCCCTAGAACTGAAGCTTTCTTT.

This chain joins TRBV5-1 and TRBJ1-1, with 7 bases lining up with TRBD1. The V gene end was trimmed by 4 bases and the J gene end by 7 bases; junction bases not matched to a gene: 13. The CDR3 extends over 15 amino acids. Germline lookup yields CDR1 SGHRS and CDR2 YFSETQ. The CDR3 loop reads CASSNSGQPTGEAFF. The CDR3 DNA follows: TGCGCCAGCAGCAACTCGGGACAGCCGACGGGTGAAGCTTTCTTT.

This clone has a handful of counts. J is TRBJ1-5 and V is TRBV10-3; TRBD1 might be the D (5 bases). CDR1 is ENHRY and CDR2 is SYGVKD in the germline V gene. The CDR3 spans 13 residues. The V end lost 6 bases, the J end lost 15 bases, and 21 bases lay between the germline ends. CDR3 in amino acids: CAIRTTSEDNAHF. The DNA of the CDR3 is TGTGCCATCAGGACGACCTCCGAGGACAACGCGCATTTT.

The CDR3 region is CASSPLRGRGSGELFF. The CDR3 DNA is TGTGCCAGCAGCCCCCTCAGGGGGCGGGGGTCCGGGGAGCTGTTTTTT. The chain has TRBV7-9 and TRBJ2-2; TRBD1 is a possible D gene (8 bases). This CDR3 spans 16 amino acids. V lost 5 bases, J lost 6 bases, and 19 bases lay in between. Germline V gene sequence: CDR1 SEHNR, CDR2 FQNEAQ (reference sequence).

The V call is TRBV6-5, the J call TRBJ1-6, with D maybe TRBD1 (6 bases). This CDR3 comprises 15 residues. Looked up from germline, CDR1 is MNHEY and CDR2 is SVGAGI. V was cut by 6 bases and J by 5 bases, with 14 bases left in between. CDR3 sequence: CASSRTVFDNSPLHF. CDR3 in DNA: TGTGCCAGCAGCCGGACAGTTTTCGATAATTCACCCCTCCACTTT.

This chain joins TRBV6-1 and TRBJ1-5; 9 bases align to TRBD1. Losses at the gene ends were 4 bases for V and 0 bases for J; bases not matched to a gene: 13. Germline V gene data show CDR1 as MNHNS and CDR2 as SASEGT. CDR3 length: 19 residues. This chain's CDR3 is CASSARTGDLFYSNQPQHF. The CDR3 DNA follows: TGTGCCAGCAGTGCCCGGACAGGGGACCTGTTTTATAGCAATCAGCCCCAGCATTTT.

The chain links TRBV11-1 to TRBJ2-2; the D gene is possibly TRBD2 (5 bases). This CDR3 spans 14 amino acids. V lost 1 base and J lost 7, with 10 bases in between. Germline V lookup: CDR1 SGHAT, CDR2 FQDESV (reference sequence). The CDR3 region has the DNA TGTGCCAGCAGCTTAGGAGGGAGTCACGGGGAGCTGTTTTTT. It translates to CASSLGGSHGELFF.

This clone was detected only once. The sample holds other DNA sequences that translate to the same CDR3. CDR3 coding DNA: TGTGCCAGTCGGGACAGGACCTACAATGAGCAGTTCTTC. Its protein is CASRDRTYNEQFF. The rearrangement links TRBV6-5 to TRBJ2-1, with 8 bases identical to TRBD1. Germline-derived CDR1 and CDR2 are MNHEY and SVGAGI. This CDR3 is 13 amino acids long. J was trimmed by 2 bases and V by 9 bases; bases with no gene match: 3.

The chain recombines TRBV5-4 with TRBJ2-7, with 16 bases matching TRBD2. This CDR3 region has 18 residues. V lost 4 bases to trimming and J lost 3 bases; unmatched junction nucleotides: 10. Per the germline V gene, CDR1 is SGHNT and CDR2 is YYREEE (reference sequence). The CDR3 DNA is TGTGCCAGCAGCCCGGGGACTAGCGGGGGGGGAGTGGACTACGAGCAGTACTTC. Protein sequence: CASSPGTSGGGVDYEQYF.

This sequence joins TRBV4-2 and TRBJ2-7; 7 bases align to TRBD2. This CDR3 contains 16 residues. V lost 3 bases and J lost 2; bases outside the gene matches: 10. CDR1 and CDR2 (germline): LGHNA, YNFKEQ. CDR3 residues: CASSHWGGSGTYEQYF. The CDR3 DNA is TGTGCCAGCAGCCATTGGGGCGGGAGTGGTACCTACGAGCAGTACTTC.

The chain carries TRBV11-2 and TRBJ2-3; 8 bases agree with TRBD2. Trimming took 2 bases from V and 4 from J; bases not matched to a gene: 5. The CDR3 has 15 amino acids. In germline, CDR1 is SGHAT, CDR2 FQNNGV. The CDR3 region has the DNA TGTGCCAGCAGCTTAAGACCGGGAGGGGCAGATACGCAGTATTTT. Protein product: CASSLRPGGADTQYF.

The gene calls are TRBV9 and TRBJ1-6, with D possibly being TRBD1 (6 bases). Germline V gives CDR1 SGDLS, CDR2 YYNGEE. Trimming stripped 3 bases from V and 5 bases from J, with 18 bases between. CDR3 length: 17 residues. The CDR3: CASSGPRGRGNNSPLHF. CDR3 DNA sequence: TGTGCCAGCAGCGGCCCTCGGGGTAGGGGGAATAATTCACCCCTCCACTTT.

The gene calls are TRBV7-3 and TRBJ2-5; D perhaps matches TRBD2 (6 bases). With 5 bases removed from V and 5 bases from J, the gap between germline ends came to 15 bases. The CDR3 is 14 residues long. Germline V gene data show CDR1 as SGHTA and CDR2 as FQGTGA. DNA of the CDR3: TGTGCCAGCAGCCCCATGGGGGGATCCGAGACCCAGTACTTC. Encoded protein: CASSPMGGSETQYF.

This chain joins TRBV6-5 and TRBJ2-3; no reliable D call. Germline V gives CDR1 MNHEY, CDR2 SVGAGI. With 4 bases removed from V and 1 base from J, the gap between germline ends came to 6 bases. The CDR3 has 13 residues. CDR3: CASSFGGTDTQYF. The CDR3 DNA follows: TGTGCCAGCAGTTTCGGAGGCACAGATACGCAGTATTTT.

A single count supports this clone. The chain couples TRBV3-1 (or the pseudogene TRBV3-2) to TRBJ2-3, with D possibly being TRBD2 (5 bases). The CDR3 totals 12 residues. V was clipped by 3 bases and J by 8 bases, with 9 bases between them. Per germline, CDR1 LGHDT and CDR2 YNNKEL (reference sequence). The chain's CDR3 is CASSHSVGTQYF. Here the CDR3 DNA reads TGTGCCAGCAGCCATAGCGTTGGTACGCAGTATTTT.

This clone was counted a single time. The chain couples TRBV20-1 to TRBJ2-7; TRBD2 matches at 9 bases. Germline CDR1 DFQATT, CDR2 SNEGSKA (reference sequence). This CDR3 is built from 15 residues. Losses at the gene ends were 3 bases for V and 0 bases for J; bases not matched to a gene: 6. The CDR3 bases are TGCAGTGCTAGTGGGGGCGGGAGGGCCTCCTACGAGCAGTACTTC. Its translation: CSASGGGRASYEQYF.